These 11 T cell receptor beta chains came from one sample sequenced in a study of T-cell memory formation after mild COVID-19. Using its own MiXCR run on the 5' RACE reads, TCRdb lists one record per CDR3 protein. The sample records hundreds of thousands of distinct CDR3 sequences, around 20% being singletons. Sequencing input: PBMCs or a T cell subset sorted from them (not recorded which). These receptors came from an adult woman who had mild COVID-19 (a few samples of this study predate the infection). Cell type and time point are not known.

In its sample, this clonotype was seen a few times. The V call is TRBV29-1, the J call TRBJ1-4, with D possibly being TRBD1 (5 bases). The CDR3 has 13 residues. Trimming took 7 bases from V and 5 from J, leaving 14 bases between them. The germline CDR1 and CDR2 sequences are SQVTM and ANQGSEA. The CDR3 DNA sequence: TGCAGCGCCGAAGGGGTTGGGAATGAAAAACTGTTTTTT. It translates to CSAEGVGNEKLFF.

This clonotype occurred a few times. The chain combines TRBV7-9 with TRBJ2-7; D not certain. V lost 5 bases to trimming and J lost 3 bases, with 11 bases between them. CDR3 length: 13 residues. Germline assignment: CDR1 SEHNR and CDR2 FQNEAQ (reference sequence). CDR3 in amino acids: CASSPPPYYEQYF. The CDR3 DNA reads TGTGCCAGCAGCCCACCCCCCTACTACGAGCAGTACTTC.

This clonotype was observed a single time. The chain combines TRBV5-6 with TRBJ2-5; D is perhaps TRBD1 (6 bases). Germline V gene data show CDR1 as SGHDT and CDR2 as YYEEEE. This CDR3 is 15 amino acids long. Trimming removed 0 bases at V and 10 bases at J, with 19 bases between. Here the CDR3 DNA reads TGTGCCAGCAGCTTGGCCGGGCAGGGGAATGGGAACCAGTACTTC. Protein sequence: CASSLAGQGNGNQYF.

With regard to this clonotype: This could be a read error, since a much larger clone is one nucleotide away. The V and J genes are TRBV7-2 and TRBJ1-1; D is ambiguous. The V gene's germline CDR1 is SGHTA and CDR2 FQGNSA. V was trimmed by 1 base and J by 1 base, leaving 7 bases between them. CDR3 length equals 14 residues. The CDR3 region is CASSLDAGNTEAFF. The CDR3 DNA reads as TGTGCCAGCAGCTTAGACGCAGGGAACACTGAAGCTTTCTTT.

The chain has TRBV7-9 and TRBJ1-2, with 12 bases fitting TRBD1. CDR1 and CDR2 (germline): SEHNR, FQNEAQ (reference sequence). Trimming at V came to 4 bases and at J to 8 bases, leaving 5 bases not matched to a gene. The CDR3 spans 14 residues. CDR3 sequence reads: CASSSGQGAPGYTF. Written as DNA, the CDR3 is TGTGCCAGCAGCTCGGGACAGGGGGCGCCGGGCTACACCTTC.

This rearrangement joins TRBV4-3 to TRBJ2-7; TRBD2 matches at 7 bases. The V gene's germline CDR1 is LGHNA and CDR2 YSLEER. V shed 1 base, J shed 5 bases, and the junction held 8 bases outside the gene matches. This CDR3 contains 15 residues. This chain's CDR3 is CASSQAETSRDEQYF. In DNA, the CDR3 is TGCGCCAGCAGCCAAGCCGAGACTAGCCGAGACGAGCAGTACTTC.

This rearrangement joins TRBV6-6 to TRBJ2-7; the match to TRBD1 covers 8 bases. CDR1 MNHNY and CDR2 SVGAGI come from the germline V gene (reference sequence). There are 13 residues in the CDR3. V was pared by 4 bases and J by 6 bases, with 5 bases of the junction left unmatched. DNA for the CDR3: TGTGCCAGCAGTTCAGGGGGCATGGGCGAGCAGTACTTC. This encodes CASSSGGMGEQYF.

This clonotype has at least ten counts. The V call is TRBV24-1, the J call TRBJ1-5; 8 bases match TRBD1. Germline V CDR1 and CDR2: KGHDR, SFDVKD. V dropped 2 bases and J dropped 9; count of bases not matched to a gene: 8. The CDR3 covers 15 residues. This CDR3 reads CATSDSRQGWGPQHF. The CDR3 DNA is TGTGCCACCAGTGATTCGCGACAGGGGTGGGGGCCCCAGCATTTT.

V usage is TRBV27 and J usage is TRBJ2-5; 13 nucleotides agree with TRBD2. The V segment lost 2 bases and the J segment 5 bases; nucleotides outside the gene matches: 2. The CDR3 spans 15 residues. CDR1 is MNHEY, CDR2 SMNVEV, per germline (reference sequence). The CDR3 nucleotides are TGTGCCAGCAGTTTAGGGACTAGCGGGACGGAGACCCAGTACTTC. Its translation is CASSLGTSGTETQYF.

This clonotype was seen only a few times. The chain carries TRBV11-2 and TRBJ2-5, with a weak D call TRBD2 (7 bases). V gave up 0 bases and J gave up 2 bases, with 13 bases separating them. The CDR3 length is 16 residues. Germline CDR1 is SGHAT and CDR2 is FQNNGV. CDR3 sequence: CASSLEAGAPQETQYF. Written as DNA, the CDR3 is TGTGCCAGCAGCTTAGAGGCGGGGGCACCTCAAGAGACCCAGTACTTC.

This clonotype was counted a few times. This chain joins TRBV24-1 and TRBJ1-2; D is unresolved. Germline V lookup: CDR1 KGHDR, CDR2 SFDVKD. CDR3 length: 14 amino acids. Trimming took off 2 bases at V and 6 bases at J, with 12 bases between the two ends. CDR3 region: CATSDSERLDGYTF. The CDR3 nucleotides read TGTGCCACCAGTGATTCAGAACGCCTCGATGGCTACACCTTC.